This T cell receptor (beta chain) was observed in a study of blood T cells in healthy people across ages. A J-beta primer mix and a sample-barcoded 5' primer were used in a second PCR of roughly 6 to 12 cycles. TCRdb re-called the 5' RACE reads with MiXCR, one entry per CDR3 protein. The sample records 1.5 million or so distinct CDR3 sequences, roughly 43% being singletons. Trimming stripped 5 bases from V and 3 bases from J, with 10 bases between. The germline V gene has CDR1 SEHNR and CDR2 FQNEAQ (reference sequence). CDR3 length: 13 residues. Sequencing was done on a sample of blood. This clonotype was sampled from a woman between 18 and 30 years old in good health. The chain joins TRBV7-9 to TRBJ1-2; possible D gene TRBD1, 6 bases. CDR3 protein: CASSETGYYGYTF. The DNA of the CDR3 is TGTGCCAGCAGCGAAACAGGGTACTATGGCTACACCTTC.